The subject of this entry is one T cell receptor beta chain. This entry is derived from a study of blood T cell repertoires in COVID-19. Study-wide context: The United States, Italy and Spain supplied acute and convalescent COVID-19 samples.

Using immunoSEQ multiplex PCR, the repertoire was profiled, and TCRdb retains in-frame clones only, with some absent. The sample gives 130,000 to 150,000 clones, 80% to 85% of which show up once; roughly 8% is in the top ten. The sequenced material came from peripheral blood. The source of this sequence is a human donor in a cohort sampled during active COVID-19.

The DNA of the CDR3 is TGTGCCAGCAGACTTCCCCAGGCGGGGAGCCACGAGCAGTACTTC. It translates to CASRLPQAGSHEQYF. The chain recombines TRBV28 with TRBJ2-7; D possibly corresponds to TRBD2 (6 bases). V was trimmed by 6 bases and J by 5 bases, leaving 20 bases between them. This CDR3 region has 15 residues. Per germline, CDR1 MDHEN and CDR2 SYDVKM.